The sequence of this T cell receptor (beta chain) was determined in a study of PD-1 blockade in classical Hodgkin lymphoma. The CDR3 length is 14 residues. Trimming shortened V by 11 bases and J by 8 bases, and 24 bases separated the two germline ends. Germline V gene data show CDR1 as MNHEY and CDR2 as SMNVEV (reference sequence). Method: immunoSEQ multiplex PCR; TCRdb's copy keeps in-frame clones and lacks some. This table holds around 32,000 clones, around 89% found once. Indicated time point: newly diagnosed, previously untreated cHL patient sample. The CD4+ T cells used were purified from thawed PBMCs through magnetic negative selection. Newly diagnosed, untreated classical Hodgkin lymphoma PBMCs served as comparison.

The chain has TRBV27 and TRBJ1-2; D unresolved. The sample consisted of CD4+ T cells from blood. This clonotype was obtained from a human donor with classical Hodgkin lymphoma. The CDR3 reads CAPQKVRARGGYTF. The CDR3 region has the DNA TGTGCCCCCCAAAAGGTTAGGGCCAGAGGAGGCTACACCTTC.